This T cell receptor (beta chain) was sequenced in a study of blood T cell repertoires in COVID-19. Study-wide context: The study drew acute and convalescent COVID-19 samples from the United States, Italy and Spain.

Per the study methods: It was from reference gene primer amplification that nucleated cell counts were estimated. Assay: immunoSEQ multiplex PCR; the TCRdb copy retains only in-frame clones and omits some. V, J and clone size reflect that table, while D and trimming were determined from the DNA. The sample yields 95,000 to 150,000 clones, roughly 90% seen once. Seattle-derived patients entered the study during active infection and were followed longitudinally. With V trimmed by 4 bases and J by 1 base, 7 bases remained unmatched. Germline loops: CDR1 SGHDT, CDR2 YYEEEE. The CDR3 runs to 16 residues. What was sequenced was peripheral blood. The sequence derives from a woman aged 60-70 years with COVID-19, enrolled during active disease. The chain has TRBV5-6 and TRBJ2-1; 8 bases agree with TRBD1. CDR3 DNA sequence: TGTGCCAGCAGCCCCTCGTGGACAGGGTCCTACAATGAGCAGTTCTTC. Translation gives CASSPSWTGSYNEQFF.